The 13 T cell receptor beta chains below all came from one sample that was sequenced in a study of cytomegalovirus exposure and HLA in healthy donors. PCR primers comprised 60 Vbeta and 13 Jbeta primers. Assay used: immunoSEQ multiplex PCR; TCRdb lists only in-frame clones, some missing. The table includes 160,000 or so clones, about two thirds detected once. The source material was PBMCs. These receptors were taken from a woman aged 25-40 years in good health and CMV-seronegative.

The V and J genes are TRBV4-3 and TRBJ2-3; TRBD2 agrees at 9 bases. The V segment lost 1 base and the J segment 6 bases; nucleotides outside the gene matches: 5. Germline V lookup: CDR1 LGHNA, CDR2 YSLEER. The CDR3 length is 15 residues. The CDR3 bases are TGCGCCAGCAGCCAAGGAAGCGGGAGGTCTGATACGCAGTATTTT. Amino acids: CASSQGSGRSDTQYF.

This clone has just one count. This chain connects TRBV21-1 to TRBJ1-2; TRBD1, as called in the table, went unchecked against the DNA. TRBV21-1 is termed a pseudogene. The CDR3 loop spans 14 amino acids. CDR3 amino acids: CASSKGTGGYGYTF. The CDR3 DNA sequence: TGTGCCAGCAGCAAAGGGACAGGGGGCTATGGCTACACCTTC.

The V and J genes are TRBV19 and TRBJ2-7; D gene ambiguous. Germline V CDR1 and CDR2: LNHDA, SQIVND (reference sequence). CDR3 size: 13 residues. V was trimmed by 3 bases and J by 6 bases, leaving 12 bases between them. In DNA form, the CDR3 reads TGTGCCAGTAGTATCGGCGAATCAGGCGAGCAGTACTTC. As protein: CASSIGESGEQYF.

The chain combines TRBV7-3 with TRBJ1-2; D is unclear. Trimming removed 1 base from V and 8 bases from J, with 11 bases in between. CDR1 SGHTA and CDR2 FQGTGA come from the germline V gene. This CDR3 spans 13 amino acids. The CDR3: CASSLIPGEGYTF. DNA of the CDR3: TGTGCCAGCAGCTTAATCCCGGGAGAAGGCTACACCTTC.

The rearrangement uses TRBV27 and TRBJ1-2; D unclear. Germline V lookup: CDR1 MNHEY, CDR2 SMNVEV (reference sequence). This CDR3 has 13 amino acids. V was shortened by 3 bases and J by 3 bases, with 8 bases between the two germline ends. The CDR3, as DNA: TGTGCCAGCAGTTTGGGTAGCCACTATGGCTACACCTTC. This codes for CASSLGSHYGYTF.

Only a few counts were recorded for this clone. This chain links TRBV27 with TRBJ2-3; weak D call: TRBD1 (6 bases). Germline V lookup: CDR1 MNHEY, CDR2 SMNVEV (reference sequence). V was clipped by 8 bases and J by 5 bases, with 14 bases between them. The CDR3 length is 13 residues. Here the CDR3 reads CASGDTAEDTQYF. Written as DNA, the CDR3 is TGTGCCAGCGGGGACACGGCCGAAGATACGCAGTATTTT.

V is TRBV6-6 and J is TRBJ2-7, with 8 bases identical to TRBD1. V dropped 6 bases and J dropped 6; count of bases not matched to a gene: 4. From germline, CDR1 is MNHNY and CDR2 SVGAGI (reference sequence). This CDR3 comprises 12 residues. CDR3 nucleotide sequence: TGTGCCAGCAGATCCAGGGGGCTCGAGCAGTACTTC. It encodes CASRSRGLEQYF.

The V and J genes are TRBV30 and TRBJ1-2; D uncertain. This CDR3 has 15 residues. Germline V gene data show CDR1 as GTSNPN and CDR2 as SVGIG (reference sequence). The germline V and J ends were trimmed by 4 bases and 7 bases, with 22 bases remaining between them. DNA of the CDR3: TGTGCCTGGACCCCAAGAGGGTCTCAAAAGGGTGGCTACACCTTC. Its protein is CAWTPRGSQKGGYTF. The full variable domain, its missing parts supplied by reference TRBV30 and TRBJ1-2, is SQTIHQWPATLVQPVGSPLSLECTVEGTSNPNLYWYRQAAGRGLQLLFYSVGIGQISSEVPQNLSASRPQDRQFILSSKKLLLSDSGFYLCAWTPRGSQKGGYTFGSGTRLTVV.

This sequence joins TRBV4-2 and TRBJ2-3, with 8 bases aligning to TRBD2. The CDR3 runs 17 residues. The germline V gene has CDR1 LGHNA and CDR2 YNFKEQ. After removal of 0 bases from V and 0 bases from J, the junction contained 5 bases not matched to a gene. CDR3 DNA: TGTGCCAGCAGCCAAGATAGTAGCGGGATGAGCACAGATACGCAGTATTTT. It translates to CASSQDSSGMSTDTQYF.

The chain uses TRBV5-8 and TRBJ2-1; possible D gene TRBD2, 7 bases. CDR1 is SGHTS, CDR2 YDEGEE, per germline. The CDR3 extends over 16 amino acids. V lost 5 bases and J lost 0, with 15 bases in between. In nucleotides, the CDR3 is TGTGCCAGCAGGGAGGGGGGGATCGGCTCCTACAATGAGCAGTTCTTC. Protein product: CASREGGIGSYNEQFF.

This clone was seen a few times. The chain uses TRBV14 and TRBJ2-3; TRBD2 matches at 11 bases. CDR1 and CDR2 from the germline V gene are SGHDN and FVKESK. Trimming at V came to 10 bases and at J to 1 base, leaving 4 bases not matched to a gene. The CDR3 runs 14 residues. CDR3 region: CATSGRMGTDTQYF. CDR3 DNA: TGTGCCACTAGCGGGAGGATGGGCACAGATACGCAGTATTTT. Supplemented by reference TRBV14 and TRBJ2-3, the full variable domain reads EAGVTQFPSHSVIEKGQTVTLRCDPISGHDNLYWYRRVMGKEIKFLLHFVKESKQDESGMPNNRFLAERTGGTYSTLKVQPAELEDSGVYFCATSGRMGTDTQYFGPGTRLTVL.

The chain uses TRBV5-1 and TRBJ2-7; 8 bases line up with TRBD1. Losses at the gene ends were 1 base for V and 5 bases for J; bases not matched to a gene: 2. In germline, CDR1 is SGHRS, CDR2 YFSETQ. The CDR3 is made up of 13 amino acids. CDR3 nucleotide sequence: TGCGCCAGCAGCTTGTACAGGGGGAACGAGCAGTACTTC. Protein sequence: CASSLYRGNEQYF.

The table lists this clone with a few counts. The CDR3 DNA reads TGCGCCAGCAGCCAACTCCGGCAGCGGGGGAACGGGGAGCTGTTTTTT. Translating it yields CASSQLRQRGNGELFF. The rearrangement joins TRBV4-3 to TRBJ2-2, with 8 nucleotides matching TRBD2. Per germline, CDR1 LGHNA and CDR2 YSLEER. This CDR3 is built from 16 residues. J gave up 7 bases and V 2 bases, and 9 bases lay outside the gene matches.